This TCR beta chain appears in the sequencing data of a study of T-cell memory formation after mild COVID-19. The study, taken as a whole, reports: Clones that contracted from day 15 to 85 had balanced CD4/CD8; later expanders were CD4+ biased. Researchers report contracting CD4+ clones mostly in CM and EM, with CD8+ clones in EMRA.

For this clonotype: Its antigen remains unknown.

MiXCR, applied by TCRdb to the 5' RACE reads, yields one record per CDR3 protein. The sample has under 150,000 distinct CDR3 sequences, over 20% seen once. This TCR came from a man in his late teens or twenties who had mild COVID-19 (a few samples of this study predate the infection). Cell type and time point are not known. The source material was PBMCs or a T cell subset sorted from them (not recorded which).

CDR3 sequence: CASSLSGLAGPTGELFF. Written as DNA, the CDR3 is TGTGCCAGCAGCCTTTCGGGACTAGCGGGGCCTACCGGGGAGCTGTTTTTT. V is TRBV7-8 and J is TRBJ2-2; 13 bases match TRBD2. Germline loops: CDR1 SGHVS, CDR2 FQNEAQ. V shed 5 bases and J 5 bases; nucleotides not matched to a gene: 8. The CDR3 consists of 17 residues.